This T cell receptor (beta chain) comes out of a study of T cell responses to AZD1222 COVID-19 vaccine. General study findings and limits: Possibly, clonal diversity was underestimated; donors were largely white British and included more females.

Comments on this clone: Its target is unknown.

CDR3 length equals 15 residues. From germline, CDR1 is MGHDK and CDR2 SYGVNS. The V and J ends lost 3 bases and 1 base respectively, with 11 bases between them. Profiling relied on immunoSEQ multiplex PCR, and the TCRdb table lists in-frame clones only, not all of them. The sample has about 97,000 clones; around nine tenths are singletons. This chain uses TRBV25-1 with TRBJ2-3; maybe TRBD2 (5 bases). This material consisted of peripheral blood, taken on day 0 of AZD1222 vaccination. This TCR came from an adult in good health. The CDR3 sequence is CASSDYTGGTDTQYF. The CDR3 DNA sequence: TGTGCCAGCAGTGATTATACCGGGGGCACAGATACGCAGTATTTT.